These 10 T cell receptor beta chains were sequenced from one sample in a study of molecular identifiers for immune sequencing clone quantification. TCRdb fed the PCR reads into MiXCR, producing one record per CDR3 protein. Of over 600,000 distinct CDR3 sequences listed, around 20% are singletons. What was sequenced was naive CD8+ T cells from blood, with Jurkat cell RNA spiked in. Described subset: FACS-sorted CD8+CD4-CCR7+CD45RA+ naive T cells. Source of these receptors: a human donor in good health. Some libraries in this study had Jurkat cell RNA spiked in.

There are many counts of this clonotype. The chain has TRBV9 and TRBJ2-3, with D perhaps matching TRBD1 or TRBD2 (5 bases each). The CDR3 is made up of 17 amino acids. V lost 2 bases to trimming and J lost 2 bases, with 18 bases between them. CDR1 is SGDLS and CDR2 is YYNGEE in the germline V gene. The CDR3 loop reads CASSVAGTRVSTDTQYF. CDR3 nucleotide sequence: TGTGCCAGCAGCGTTGCAGGGACCAGAGTGTCCACAGATACGCAGTATTTT.

Many counts were recorded for this clonotype. The gene calls are TRBV5-1 and TRBJ2-7; 10 bases are a match to TRBD1. Germline V lookup: CDR1 SGHRS, CDR2 YFSETQ. The CDR3 runs to 15 residues. Trimming took 3 bases from V and 2 from J; bases not matched to a gene: 5. DNA of the CDR3: TGCGCCAGCAGCTCCCCGGGACAGGGGCCCTACGAGCAGTACTTC. It translates to CASSSPGQGPYEQYF.

V gene TRBV7-9 combines with J gene TRBJ1-2; 7 positions agree with TRBD1. Germline V gives CDR1 SEHNR, CDR2 FQNEAQ (reference sequence). J lost 0 bases, V lost 1 base, and 5 bases had no gene match. The CDR3 has 16 residues. Here the CDR3 reads CASSLDGGQANYGYTF. The CDR3 DNA is TGTGCCAGCAGCTTAGATGGTGGACAGGCTAACTATGGCTACACCTTC.

This clonotype was found a few times. The chain has TRBV6-5 and TRBJ1-1, with D maybe TRBD1 (6 bases). The V gene's germline CDR1 is MNHEY and CDR2 SVGAGI. There are 15 residues in the CDR3. V was clipped by 0 bases and J by 0 bases, with 8 bases between them. The CDR3 here is CASSYSGGLNTEAFF. Written as DNA, the CDR3 is TGTGCCAGCAGTTACTCCGGGGGGCTGAACACTGAAGCTTTCTTT.

This chain uses TRBV6-5 with TRBJ2-5; tentative D call: TRBD1 (6 bases). This CDR3 has 14 amino acids. The V end was cut by 6 bases, the J end by 10 bases, with 21 bases between. Germline lookup yields CDR1 MNHEY and CDR2 SVGAGI. CDR3 DNA: TGTGCCAGCAGCCCGAACGACCTTACAGGGAACCAGTACTTC. Its protein product is CASSPNDLTGNQYF.

Details on this clonotype: A much bigger clone sits one base away, suggesting this may be a read error. The chain carries TRBV7-2 and TRBJ1-2; D is possibly TRBD1 (6 bases). CDR3 length: 13 residues. The germline V gene encodes CDR1 SGHTA and CDR2 FQGNSA. CDR3 residues: CASGLSGGDGYTF. DNA of the CDR3: TGTGCCAGCGGCTTATCTGGGGGCGATGGCTACACCTTC.

A single count supports this clonotype. At one end, the junction sequence differs from germline, possibly due to a read error. J is TRBJ2-1 and V is TRBV12-3 or TRBV12-4; 8 bases agree with TRBD2. The CDR3 sequence is 15 residues long. In DNA form, the CDR3 reads TGTGCTAGCAGTTTAGTGGGAACGGGAGGGCATGAGCTGTTCTTC. Protein: CASSLVGTGGHELFF.

This clonotype has a count of ten or more. This chain uses TRBV25-1 with TRBJ1-1; no clear D gene. Germline assignment: CDR1 MGHDK and CDR2 SYGVNS. The CDR3 totals 11 residues. V lost 8 bases and J lost 5, with 9 bases in between. CDR3 residues: CASRFSTEAFF. The CDR3 DNA follows: TGTGCCAGCCGATTCTCGACTGAAGCTTTCTTT.

This clonotype occurred many times. This chain joins TRBV19 and TRBJ1-2, with 10 bases matching TRBD1. Unmatched junction bases numbered 3, after V lost 6 bases and J lost 2 bases. CDR1 and CDR2 (germline): LNHDA, SQIVND (reference sequence). The CDR3 has 14 residues. In DNA form, the CDR3 reads TGTGCCAGTAGCCCGGGACAGGGGAACTATGGCTACACCTTC. Its translation: CASSPGQGNYGYTF.

V is TRBV9 and J is TRBJ2-1; no definite D call. Trimming shortened V by 0 bases and J by 7 bases, and 17 bases separated the two germline ends. Germline CDR1 reads SGDLS; CDR2 reads YYNGEE. This CDR3 comprises 16 residues. As DNA, the CDR3 is TGTGCCAGCAGCGTAGCGGGTCTGGGAACTGAAAATGAGCAGTTCTTC. It codes for CASSVAGLGTENEQFF.